The 5 T cell receptor beta chains reported below all come from one sample, sequenced in a study of CD8 T cells in ankylosing spondylitis. In TCRdb, the 5' RACE reads were re-called with MiXCR into one record per CDR3 protein. The data show some 340,000 distinct CDR3 sequences, around 15% seen once. Sequencing was performed on blood, either unsorted or a sorted T cell fraction (not recorded which). The receptors come from a male donor with ankylosing spondylitis or in good health (not recorded which).

The chain has TRBV5-1 and TRBJ2-3; 8 nucleotides agree with TRBD2. Germline lookup yields CDR1 SGHRS and CDR2 YFSETQ. CDR3 size: 16 residues. J gave up 6 bases and V 2 bases, and 11 bases lay outside the gene matches. Written as DNA, the CDR3 is TGCGCCAGCAGCTTTGAGGCGGGGGGCCGGACTGATACGCAGTATTTT. Translation: CASSFEAGGRTDTQYF.

The table lists this clonotype with a few counts. The chain employs TRBV5-1 and TRBJ2-5, with D perhaps matching TRBD1 or TRBD2 (5 bases each). This CDR3 spans 17 amino acids. The germline V gene has CDR1 SGHRS and CDR2 YFSETQ. V was shortened by 5 bases and J by 1 base, with 21 bases between the two germline ends. CDR3 protein: CASSIMGVQTPQETQYF. The DNA of the CDR3 is TGCGCCAGCAGTATCATGGGGGTCCAAACTCCCCAAGAGACCCAGTACTTC.

The chain combines TRBV20-1 with TRBJ2-7; D ambiguous. With 1 base removed from V and 3 bases from J, the gap between germline ends came to 7 bases. The CDR3 contains 12 residues. Germline V CDR1 and CDR2: DFQATT, SNEGSKA (reference sequence). CDR3 protein: CSARGPLYEQYF. CDR3 bases: TGCAGTGCTAGAGGTCCTCTCTACGAGCAGTACTTC.

The table lists this clonotype with many counts. The CDR3: CASSQEFTRPSSYEQYF. CDR3 nucleotides: TGCGCCAGCAGCCAAGAATTCACGAGGCCCAGCTCCTACGAGCAGTACTTC. The chain employs TRBV4-1 and TRBJ2-7; D call uncertain. V lost 0 bases and J lost 0, with 15 bases in between. There are 17 residues in the CDR3. Germline CDR1 reads MGHRA; CDR2 reads YSYEKL.

This clonotype occurred many times. The rearrangement joins TRBV10-3 to TRBJ1-2, with TRBD1 matching over 10 bases. The CDR3 is 15 residues long. Germline CDR1 ENHRY, CDR2 SYGVKD. The V segment lost 7 bases and the J segment 4 bases; nucleotides outside the gene matches: 9. The CDR3 bases are TGTGCCATCACTCCGGACAGGGGGGATGGCTATGGCTACACCTTC. It specifies CAITPDRGDGYGYTF.